A single sample is the source of the 25 T cell receptor beta chains below, sequenced in a study of blood T cell repertoires in COVID-19. Sequencing used immunoSEQ multiplex PCR; TCRdb keeps in-frame clones, though not all of them. The data contain around 210,000 clones, more than 65% of them singletons. Sequencing input: peripheral blood. The receptors were gathered from a human donor in a cohort sampled during active COVID-19.

V usage is TRBV2 and J usage is TRBJ2-7; 8 nucleotides agree with TRBD1. CDR3 length: 14 residues. The trim removed 4 bases at V and 2 bases at J, leaving 4 bases unmatched. Germline-derived CDR1 and CDR2 are SNHLY and FYNNEI. This chain's CDR3 is CASSAGQATYEQYF. CDR3 nucleotide sequence: TGTGCCAGCAGTGCGGGACAGGCCACCTACGAGCAGTACTTC.

The V and J genes are TRBV10-3 and TRBJ1-5; TRBD1 aligns across 8 bases. Trimming at V came to 10 bases and at J to 5 bases, leaving 16 bases not matched to a gene. Germline-derived CDR1 and CDR2 are ENHRY and SYGVKD. This CDR3 is built from 16 residues. CDR3 amino acids: CATSSVDRGDHQPQHF. The DNA for the CDR3 is TGTGCCACCTCCTCAGTTGACAGGGGTGATCATCAGCCCCAGCATTTT.

This clone was seen more than once but under ten times. The chain is built from TRBV7-2 and TRBJ2-4; the D gene is possibly TRBD2 (6 bases). The CDR3 is 14 residues long. V lost 1 base to trimming and J lost 8 bases, with 12 bases between them. Germline CDR1 reads SGHTA; CDR2 reads FQGNSA. DNA for the CDR3: TGTGCCAGCAGCTTAGTTCCCCGCGGGGACATTCAGTACTTC. Residues: CASSLVPRGDIQYF.

V gene TRBV30 combines with J gene TRBJ1-3, with a weak D call TRBD1 (6 bases). The CDR3 loop spans 12 amino acids. CDR1 is GTSNPN, CDR2 SVGIG, per germline (reference sequence). V was pared by 2 bases and J by 4 bases, with 6 bases between. DNA of the CDR3: TGTGCCTGGAGTACAGGGGGAAACACCATATATTTT. Protein sequence: CAWSTGGNTIYF.

This chain connects TRBV2 to TRBJ1-1; tentative D call: TRBD1 (5 bases). The germline CDR1 and CDR2 sequences are SNHLY and FYNNEI. There are 15 residues in the CDR3. V lost 8 bases, J lost 1 base, and 17 bases lay in between. CDR3 loop: CASPADSHGNTEAFF. DNA for the CDR3: TGTGCCAGCCCCGCCGACAGCCATGGGAACACTGAAGCTTTCTTT. The full variable domain, its missing parts supplied by reference TRBV2 and TRBJ1-1, is EPEVTQTPSHQVTQMGQEVILRCVPISNHLYFYWYRQILGQKVEFLVSFYNNEISEKSEIFDDQFSVERPDGSNFTLKIRSTKLEDSAMYFCASPADSHGNTEAFFGQGTRLTVV.

The chain recombines TRBV12-3 or TRBV12-4 with TRBJ2-5, with no clear D. There are 11 residues in the CDR3. The V and J ends lost 7 bases and 5 bases respectively, with 8 bases between them. The DNA of the CDR3 is TGTGCCAGCACCCACGGGGAGACCCAGTACTTC. Amino acid sequence: CASTHGETQYF.

This sequence joins TRBV27 and TRBJ2-1; D is uncertain. Trimming pared 2 bases from V and 2 bases from J, leaving 13 bases between. From germline, CDR1 is MNHEY and CDR2 SMNVEV (reference sequence). There are 16 residues in the CDR3. CDR3 DNA sequence: TGTGCCAGCAGTTTAGGAGTGAACACCGCCTACAATGAGCAGTTCTTC. Translated, it gives CASSLGVNTAYNEQFF.

This chain links TRBV5-1 with TRBJ2-7; D possibly corresponds to TRBD1 (6 bases). V lost 2 bases to trimming and J lost 2 bases, with 17 bases between them. This CDR3 is built from 16 residues. Germline V CDR1 and CDR2: SGHRS, YFSETQ. The CDR3 bases are TGCGCCAGCAGCTTAATATCAGGGGACCCGACCTACGAGCAGTACTTC. Protein sequence: CASSLISGDPTYEQYF.

Only one count was recorded for this clone. This sequence joins TRBV18 and TRBJ2-5; D gene unclear. V was shortened by 4 bases and J by 3 bases, with 6 bases between the two germline ends. This CDR3 spans 12 amino acids. CDR1 KGHSH and CDR2 LQKENI come from the germline V gene. The DNA for the CDR3 is TGTGCCAGCTCACAAGAGAAAGAGACCCAGTACTTC. It specifies CASSQEKETQYF.

The chain carries TRBV5-1 and TRBJ2-6; 9 positions match TRBD1. The V gene end was trimmed by 4 bases and the J gene end by 3 bases; junction bases not matched to a gene: 8. The CDR3 is 17 residues long. Germline V gene data show CDR1 as SGHRS and CDR2 as YFSETQ. CDR3 residues: CASSIGTGRVGANVLTF. The CDR3 bases are TGCGCCAGCAGCATCGGGACAGGGCGGGTTGGGGCCAACGTCCTGACTTTC.

V usage is TRBV5-4 and J usage is TRBJ2-1; 10 bases are shared with TRBD2. V shed 4 bases, J shed 4 bases, and the junction held 8 bases outside the gene matches. The CDR3 is made up of 16 amino acids. Germline values: CDR1 SGHNT, CDR2 YYREEE (reference sequence). CDR3 sequence reads: CASSEPGLAIYNEQFF. DNA for the CDR3: TGTGCCAGCAGCGAACCGGGACTAGCGATTTACAATGAGCAGTTCTTC.

The CDR3 nucleotides read TGTGCCATCAGTGATGGACTAGCGGGAACATGGGAGCAGTTCTTC. This translates into CAISDGLAGTWEQFF. The chain is built from TRBV10-3 and TRBJ2-1; 12 bases fit TRBD2. The germline gives CDR1 ENHRY, CDR2 SYGVKD. CDR3 size: 15 residues. The J segment lost 10 bases and the V segment lost 3 bases, leaving 7 bases of the junction unmatched.

This clone is a singleton in its sample. This chain joins TRBV9 and TRBJ2-3; D is unclear. Germline-derived CDR1 and CDR2 are SGDLS and YYNGEE. The CDR3 contains 16 residues. Trimming took 0 bases from V and 1 from J, leaving 12 bases between them. CDR3 nucleotide sequence: TGTGCCAGCAGCGTAGAAGCTAGTCGTCGCACAGATACGCAGTATTTT. It codes for CASSVEASRRTDTQYF.

The chain is built from TRBV5-1 and TRBJ1-2; 8 nucleotides match TRBD1. Per germline, CDR1 SGHRS and CDR2 YFSETQ. CDR3 length: 15 residues. Germline trimming cut 3 bases from V and 1 base from J; bases unmatched to any gene: 5. The CDR3, as DNA: TGCGCCAGCAGCTCCGACAGGGGTGGTAACTATGGCTACACCTTC. It specifies CASSSDRGGNYGYTF.

The V call is TRBV7-2, the J call TRBJ2-5; TRBD1 is a possible D gene (6 bases). The CDR3 contains 14 residues. From germline, CDR1 is SGHTA and CDR2 FQGNSA. V was clipped by 5 bases and J by 4 bases, with 14 bases between them. CDR3 residues: CASSTRTVPETQYF. CDR3 nucleotide sequence: TGTGCCAGCAGCACGAGGACAGTCCCAGAGACCCAGTACTTC.

The chain combines TRBV28 with TRBJ2-7, with 8 bases fitting TRBD1. V lost 10 bases, J lost 0 bases, and 2 bases stayed unmatched. Germline CDR1 and CDR2: MDHEN and SYDVKM. There are 12 residues in the CDR3. Here the CDR3 reads CATTGGSYEQYF. For the CDR3, the DNA is TGTGCCACCACAGGGGGCTCCTACGAGCAGTACTTC. Filled out from reference TRBV28 and TRBJ2-7, the complete variable domain reads DVKVTQSSRYLVKRTGEKVFLECVQDMDHENMFWYRQDPGLGLRLIYFSYDVKMKEKGDIPEGYSVSREKKERFSLILESASTNQTSMYLCATTGGSYEQYFGPGTRLTVT.

Only a few counts were recorded for this clone. The chain employs TRBV4-1 and TRBJ2-4, with TRBD2 as a possible D gene (5 bases). This CDR3 contains 15 residues. Trimming left V 1 base short and J 0 bases short, with 7 bases between. Looked up from germline, CDR1 is MGHRA and CDR2 is YSYEKL. CDR3: CASSQAAGAKNIQYF. The CDR3 DNA is TGCGCCAGCAGCCAAGCTGCGGGAGCCAAAAACATTCAGTACTTC.

This clone has just a few counts. The chain uses TRBV10-3 and TRBJ2-1; tentative D call: TRBD2 (6 bases). This CDR3 contains 15 residues. Deletions cut 0 bases from V and 7 bases from J, with 13 bases between. In germline, CDR1 is ENHRY, CDR2 SYGVKD. CDR3 in amino acids: CAISESMGGQNEQFF. For the CDR3, the DNA is TGTGCCATCAGTGAGTCCATGGGAGGCCAAAATGAGCAGTTCTTC.

This rearrangement joins TRBV2 to TRBJ1-4, with D maybe TRBD1 (5 bases). CDR3 length: 14 amino acids. Between the trimmed V and J ends, which lost 6 bases and 8 bases, there was a span of 16 bases. Germline loops: CDR1 SNHLY, CDR2 FYNNEI. The CDR3 region has the DNA TGTGCCAGCAGACCGGGAGGGGCGAGCGAAAAACTGTTTTTT. The encoded protein is CASRPGGASEKLFF. Combining the CDR3 with reference TRBV2 and TRBJ1-4 gives the whole variable domain EPEVTQTPSHQVTQMGQEVILRCVPISNHLYFYWYRQILGQKVEFLVSFYNNEISEKSEIFDDQFSVERPDGSNFTLKIRSTKLEDSAMYFCASRPGGASEKLFFGSGTQLSVL.

The chain is built from TRBV4-2 and TRBJ2-3; D gene ambiguous. CDR1 and CDR2 from the germline V gene are LGHNA and YNFKEQ. The CDR3 totals 16 residues. With 4 bases removed from V and 0 bases from J, the gap between germline ends came to 14 bases. The CDR3 DNA reads as TGTGCCAGCAGCCGGTTTTACAAGTCTAGCACAGATACGCAGTATTTT. Its protein product is CASSRFYKSSTDTQYF.

The V gene is TRBV28, the J gene TRBJ2-1, with TRBD1 matching over 7 bases. Germline V gene data show CDR1 as MDHEN and CDR2 as SYDVKM. Unmatched junction bases numbered 3, after V lost 10 bases and J lost 0 bases. The CDR3 contains 13 residues. CDR3 region: CAIRQGSYNEQFF. The CDR3 coding sequence is TGTGCCATACGACAGGGCTCCTACAATGAGCAGTTCTTC.

J is TRBJ2-7 and V is TRBV9, with unresolved D. The CDR3 is made up of 14 amino acids. Trimming stripped 0 bases from V and 0 bases from J, with 7 bases between. Germline CDR1 reads SGDLS; CDR2 reads YYNGEE. CDR3 amino acids: CASSVGQASYEQYF. In DNA form, the CDR3 reads TGTGCCAGCAGCGTAGGGCAGGCCTCCTACGAGCAGTACTTC.

V gene TRBV28 combines with J gene TRBJ2-6, with TRBD1 as a possible D gene (6 bases). Trimming took off 5 bases at V and 0 bases at J, with 11 bases between the two ends. The CDR3 sequence is 16 residues long. Looked up from germline, CDR1 is MDHEN and CDR2 is SYDVKM. The CDR3 nucleotides are TGTGCCAGCAGTCCGGACAGACGCTCTGGGGCCAACGTCCTGACTTTC. Translating it yields CASSPDRRSGANVLTF.

The chain combines TRBV7-9 with TRBJ1-4; D call uncertain. Looked up from germline, CDR1 is SEHNR and CDR2 is FQNEAQ (reference sequence). The CDR3 sequence is 14 residues long. V gave up 5 bases and J gave up 5 bases, with 12 bases separating them. CDR3 DNA sequence: TGTGCCAGCAGCCTCCGGGATGGGAATGAAAAACTGTTTTTT. Translation gives CASSLRDGNEKLFF.

CDR3 DNA sequence: TGCGCCAGCAGTCCGGGACTAGCCTTACGTGAGCAGTTCTTC. Protein product: CASSPGLALREQFF. The chain carries TRBV10-2 and TRBJ2-1; 9 nucleotides agree with TRBD2. The V and J ends lost 5 bases and 9 bases, in that order; junction bases with no gene match: 8. This CDR3 is 14 amino acids long. Germline CDR1 is WSHSY and CDR2 is SAAADI.